The present T cell receptor beta chain was sequenced within a study of T cell changes during pregnancy in multiple sclerosis. This clone was seen a single time. Generated by immunoSEQ multiplex PCR, the TCRdb table keeps only in-frame clones and is missing some. The sample holds approximately 50,000 clones, 91% seen once. This sample comprised CD8+ T cells from peripheral blood mononuclear cells, obtained after pregnancy. The origin of this receptor is a female donor with multiple sclerosis, enrolled in a pregnancy study.

The CDR3: CASSSGQEAFF. In DNA, the CDR3 is TGTGCCAGCAGCTCTGGACAGGAAGCTTTCTTT. This sequence joins TRBV5-4 and TRBJ1-1, with D possibly being TRBD1 (6 bases). The germline gives CDR1 SGHNT, CDR2 YYREEE (reference sequence). The length of the CDR3 is 11 residues. Trimming shortened V by 3 bases and J by 8 bases, and 8 bases separated the two germline ends.